The clone carrying this TCR beta chain was recorded only once. Its antigen is unknown. The sample is drawn from a study of T cell clonotyping in hematopoietic cell transplantation. About the study: Recipients' pretransplant samples followed cytoreduction.

The method was immunoSEQ multiplex PCR; TCRdb's version includes in-frame clones alone and lacks a portion of them. The sample consists of 45,000 or so clones, approximately 78% of them appearing once. The CDR3 runs to 16 residues. Germline values: CDR1 LGHNA, CDR2 YSLEER. The germline V and J ends were trimmed by 4 bases and 5 bases, with 21 bases remaining between them. Time point: recipient sample about 28 days before transplant, after cytoreduction. Study outcomes and limitations: Few recipient clonotypes overlapped donors; over 95% were de novo at given depth. Graft donor and pretransplant recipient Inverse Simpson Index values predicted broader posttransplant TCR diversity. After transplant, recipient diversity fell while pathologically expanded clonotypes grew through day 180.

The source was peripheral blood mononuclear cells, collected before stem cell transplant. The chain recombines TRBV4-3 with TRBJ2-7; D may be TRBD2 (6 bases). The sequence was obtained from a man aged 60 to 75 with myelodysplastic syndrome. Some clones in this sample may be carry-over from other donors' samples. CDR3 sequence: CASSRSLGSGPNEQYF. The CDR3 DNA reads as TGCGCCAGCAGCCGCAGTCTGGGCAGCGGGCCTAACGAGCAGTACTTC.